The 20 T cell receptor beta chains given below trace back to one sample, sequenced in a study of breast tumors, draining lymph nodes, adjacent tissues. From the multiplex PCR reads, TCRdb called clonotypes with MiXCR, one entry per CDR3 protein. The sample contains about 130,000 distinct CDR3 sequences, about 20% of which appear only once. The lymph nodes were axillary draining lymph nodes from breast cancer patients. Sequences were obtained from axillary lymph node tissue. The receptors stem from a female donor with breast cancer. Some clones in this sample may be carry-over from other donors' samples.

In the case of this clonotype: This may arise from a read error, as a much more abundant clone is one base away. V gene TRBV29-1 combines with J gene TRBJ1-6; TRBD1 agrees at 8 bases. There are 15 residues in the CDR3. The V gene's germline CDR1 is SQVTM and CDR2 ANQGSEA. CDR3 DNA sequence: TGCAGCATTGAAGGTGGACAGGGTTATAATTCACCCCTCCACTTT. It encodes CSIEGGQGYNSPLHF.

This clonotype showed up just a few times. The V and J genes are TRBV19 and TRBJ1-5; no reliable D call. Per germline, CDR1 LNHDA and CDR2 SQIVND (reference sequence). CDR3 length: 13 amino acids. V was trimmed by 3 bases and J by 3 bases, leaving 6 bases between them. The CDR3: CASSMNNNQPQHF. The CDR3 DNA is TGTGCCAGTAGTATGAACAACAATCAGCCCCAGCATTTT. The full variable domain, with the rest looked up from reference TRBV19 and TRBJ1-5, is DGGITQSPKYLFRKEGQNVTLSCEQNLNHDAMYWYRQDPGQGLRLIYYSQIVNDFQKGDIAEGYSVSREKKESFPLTVTSAQKNPTAFYLCASSMNNNQPQHFGDGTRLSIL.

This clonotype turned up a few times. With a much larger clone just one base away, this may be a read error. This rearrangement joins TRBV29-1 to TRBJ2-3; no definite D call. Trimming cost V 8 bases and J 5 bases, with 11 bases left between them. This CDR3 is built from 11 residues. The germline V gene has CDR1 SQVTM and CDR2 ANQGSEA. Here the CDR3 DNA reads TGCAGCTCGAGGCTGAGAGATACGCAGTATTTT. Residues: CSSRLRDTQYF.

The chain links TRBV27 to TRBJ1-4; no clear D gene. V was pared by 6 bases and J by 1 base, with 3 bases between. Germline assignment: CDR1 MNHEY and CDR2 SMNVEV (reference sequence). This CDR3 has 12 amino acids. CDR3 DNA sequence: TGTGCCAGCAGCGAAACTAATGAAAAACTGTTTTTT. Residues: CASSETNEKLFF.

There are many counts of this clonotype. The J gene is TRBJ1-4, the V gene TRBV20-1, with 7 bases identical to TRBD1. There are 12 residues in the CDR3. J was trimmed by 7 bases and V by 2 bases; bases with no gene match: 1. CDR1 and CDR2 from the germline V gene are DFQATT and SNEGSKA (reference sequence). The CDR3 region has the DNA TGCAGTGCTAGACAGGGGGTTGAAAAACTGTTTTTT. Amino acid sequence: CSARQGVEKLFF.

This clonotype was counted many times. The V gene is TRBV24-1, the J gene TRBJ2-2; 8 nucleotides align to TRBD1. Germline V gene sequence: CDR1 KGHDR, CDR2 SFDVKD. After removal of 1 base from V and 3 bases from J, the junction contained 9 bases not matched to a gene. The CDR3 runs 18 residues. The CDR3 DNA reads TGTGCCACCAGTGATTTACCCGGGACAGGAGCGGACACCGGGGAGCTGTTTTTT. Residues: CATSDLPGTGADTGELFF.

This clonotype was picked up many times. The chain uses TRBV12-3 or TRBV12-4 and TRBJ2-7, with 9 bases lining up with TRBD2. Trimming at V came to 6 bases and at J to 3 bases, leaving 9 bases not matched to a gene. The CDR3 has 15 amino acids. CDR3 residues: CASRRSGSEVYEQYF. CDR3 nucleotides: TGTGCCAGCAGGCGTAGCGGGAGTGAGGTCTACGAGCAGTACTTC.

This clonotype was counted many times. The rearrangement uses TRBV7-9 and TRBJ1-5, with TRBD1 identical over 12 bases. Germline V lookup: CDR1 SEHNR, CDR2 FQNEAQ (reference sequence). This CDR3 has 16 residues. After removal of 3 bases from V and 4 bases from J, the junction contained 4 bases not matched to a gene. CDR3 loop: CASSFSGQGANQPQHF. The DNA of the CDR3 is TGTGCCAGCAGCTTCTCGGGACAGGGGGCGAATCAGCCCCAGCATTTT.

About this clonotype: A much more abundant neighbour one base away suggests this may be a read error. Without the conserved terminal phenylalanine or tryptophan, this CDR3 likely stems from a read error. V usage is TRBV19 and J usage is TRBJ2-1; tentatively, D is TRBD2 (6 bases). The length of the CDR3 is 15 residues. V lost 3 bases and J 3 bases, leaving 12 bases between the germline ends. Germline CDR1 is LNHDA and CDR2 is SQIVND (reference sequence). The chain's CDR3 is CASSIGLASYNEQFL. Written as DNA, the CDR3 is TGTGCCAGTAGTATCGGGCTAGCGAGCTACAATGAGCAGTTCCTC.

This clonotype was detected ten times or more. The V gene is TRBV7-3, the J gene TRBJ2-5; 7 bases line up with TRBD1. The V segment lost 3 bases and the J segment 2 bases; nucleotides outside the gene matches: 0. The CDR3 is 13 residues long. The germline V gene has CDR1 SGHTA and CDR2 FQGTGA. The CDR3, as DNA: TGTGCCAGCAGCTTGGGACAGCAAGAGACCCAGTACTTC. Its translation: CASSLGQQETQYF.

This clonotype was recorded a few times. The CDR3 loop is CSARVGPGLAALQETQYF. The CDR3 DNA reads as TGCAGTGCTAGAGTGGGGCCGGGACTAGCGGCTCTTCAAGAGACCCAGTACTTC. The chain joins TRBV20-1 to TRBJ2-5; 11 positions match TRBD2. This CDR3 has 18 amino acids. After removal of 1 base from V and 2 bases from J, the junction contained 12 bases not matched to a gene. CDR1 and CDR2 (germline): DFQATT, SNEGSKA (reference sequence).

This clonotype was counted ten times or more. V usage is TRBV6-6 and J usage is TRBJ2-5; D unclear. The CDR3 spans 12 residues. Trimming removed 0 bases at V and 6 bases at J, with 5 bases between. Germline CDR1 MNHNY, CDR2 SVGAGI (reference sequence). For the CDR3, the DNA is TGTGCCAGCAGTTACTCGCAAAAGACCCAGTACTTC. Protein: CASSYSQKTQYF.

Note on this clonotype: A much larger clonotype is one base distant, so this may be a read error. The rearrangement uses TRBV20-1 and TRBJ2-1; 10 bases align to TRBD1. The CDR3 is 15 residues long. Germline assignment: CDR1 DFQATT and CDR2 SNEGSKA (reference sequence). The CDR3 DNA is TGCAGTGCTATCCCGGGACAGGGGATCTACAATGAGCAGCTCTTC. Amino acids: CSAIPGQGIYNEQLF.

There are many counts of this clonotype. This chain uses TRBV5-1 with TRBJ2-3; TRBD1 matches at 11 bases. The germline V gene has CDR1 SGHRS and CDR2 YFSETQ. CDR3 size: 14 residues. Trimming at V came to 6 bases and at J to 4 bases, leaving 4 bases not matched to a gene. The CDR3: CASKGTGGPDTQYF. CDR3 sequence (DNA): TGCGCCAGCAAAGGGACAGGGGGGCCAGATACGCAGTATTTT.

This clonotype was recorded many times. This chain links TRBV20-1 with TRBJ1-2, with D uncertain. The CDR3 loop spans 14 amino acids. Trimming removed 6 bases at V and 8 bases at J, with 22 bases between. Germline CDR1 is DFQATT and CDR2 is SNEGSKA (reference sequence). This CDR3 is CSAPPYGPVEGYTF. CDR3 DNA sequence: TGCAGTGCCCCCCCCTACGGGCCGGTGGAAGGCTACACCTTC.

Many counts were recorded for this clonotype. The J gene is TRBJ1-2, the V gene TRBV20-1; weak D call: TRBD1 (6 bases). This CDR3 is built from 14 residues. The germline gives CDR1 DFQATT, CDR2 SNEGSKA (reference sequence). The V end was cut by 2 bases, the J end by 5 bases, with 15 bases between. CDR3 in amino acids: CSARPLQGVYGYTF. The CDR3 bases are TGCAGTGCTAGACCCCTACAGGGCGTGTATGGCTACACCTTC.

The gene calls are TRBV3-1 and TRBJ1-2; D perhaps matches TRBD1 (5 bases). The CDR3 is 13 amino acids. Germline CDR1 and CDR2: LGHDT and YNNKEL (reference sequence). V lost 8 bases to trimming and J lost 2 bases, with 12 bases between them. The CDR3 nucleotides are TGTGCCAGCTCTGGGGCGGCGAACTATGGCTACACCTTC. Translating it yields CASSGAANYGYTF.

Ten or more counts support this clonotype. This chain links TRBV28 with TRBJ2-7; D not certain. Germline CDR1 MDHEN, CDR2 SYDVKM. V shed 6 bases and J shed 6 bases, with 12 bases lying between them. The CDR3 spans 12 residues. The CDR3, as DNA: TGTGCCAGCAGCCCTGTTTTTGGCGAGCAGTACTTC. This codes for CASSPVFGEQYF.

This clonotype has at least ten counts. V usage is TRBV9 and J usage is TRBJ1-6; no clear D gene. Germline CDR1 SGDLS, CDR2 YYNGEE. V was pared by 3 bases and J by 6 bases, with 13 bases between. The CDR3 contains 15 residues. The CDR3 DNA follows: TGTGCCAGCAGCGATGGACGGGGTGGTAATTCACCCCTCCACTTT. Protein sequence: CASSDGRGGNSPLHF.

The table lists this clonotype with many counts. The rearrangement links TRBV6-1 to TRBJ1-4; D gene ambiguous. Germline V gene lookup returns CDR1 MNHNS and CDR2 SASEGT. Trimming took 8 bases from V and 5 from J, leaving 12 bases between them. The CDR3 has 13 residues. CDR3 coding DNA: TGTGCCAGCGCCCGGGTGCTAAATGAAAAACTGTTTTTT. Protein: CASARVLNEKLFF.